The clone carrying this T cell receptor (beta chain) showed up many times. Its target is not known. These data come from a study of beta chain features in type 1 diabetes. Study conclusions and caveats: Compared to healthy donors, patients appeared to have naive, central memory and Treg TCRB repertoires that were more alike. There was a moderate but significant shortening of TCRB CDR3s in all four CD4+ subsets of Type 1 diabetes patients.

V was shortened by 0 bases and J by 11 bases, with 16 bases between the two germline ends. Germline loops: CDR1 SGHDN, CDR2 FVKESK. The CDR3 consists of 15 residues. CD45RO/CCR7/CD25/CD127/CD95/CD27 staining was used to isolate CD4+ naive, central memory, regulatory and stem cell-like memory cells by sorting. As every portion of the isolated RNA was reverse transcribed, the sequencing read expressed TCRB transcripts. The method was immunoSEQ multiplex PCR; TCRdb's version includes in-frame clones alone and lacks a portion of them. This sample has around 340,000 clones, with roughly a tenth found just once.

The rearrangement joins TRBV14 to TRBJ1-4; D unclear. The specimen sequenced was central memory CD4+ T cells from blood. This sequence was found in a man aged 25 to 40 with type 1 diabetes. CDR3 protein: CASSQESLGLGKLFF. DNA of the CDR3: TGTGCCAGCAGCCAAGAAAGCCTGGGCCTGGGGAAACTGTTTTTT.